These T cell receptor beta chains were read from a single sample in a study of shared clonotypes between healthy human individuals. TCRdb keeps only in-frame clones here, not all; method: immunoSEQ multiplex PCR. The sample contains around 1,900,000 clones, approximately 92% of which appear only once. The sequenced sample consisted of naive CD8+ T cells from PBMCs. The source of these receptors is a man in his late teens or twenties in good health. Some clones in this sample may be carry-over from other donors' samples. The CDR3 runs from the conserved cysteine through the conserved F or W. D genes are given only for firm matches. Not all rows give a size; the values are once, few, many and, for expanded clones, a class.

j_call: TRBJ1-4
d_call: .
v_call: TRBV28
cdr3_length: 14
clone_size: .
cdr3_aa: CASSPTTANEKLFF
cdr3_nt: TGTGCCAGCAGCCCAACAACGGCTAATGAAAAACTGTTTTTT

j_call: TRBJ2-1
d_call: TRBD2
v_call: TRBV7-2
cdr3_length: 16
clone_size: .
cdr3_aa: CASSTLGGGVGLEQFF
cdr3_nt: TGTGCCAGCAGTACGCTCGGGGGAGGGGTAGGGTTAGAGCAGTTCTTC

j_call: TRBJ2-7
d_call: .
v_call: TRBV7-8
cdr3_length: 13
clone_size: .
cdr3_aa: CASSSYRAYEQYF
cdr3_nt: TGTGCCAGCAGCTCTTACAGGGCATACGAGCAGTACTTC

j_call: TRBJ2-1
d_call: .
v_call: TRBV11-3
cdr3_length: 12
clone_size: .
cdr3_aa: CASSYPGNEQFF
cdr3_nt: TGTGCCAGCAGCTACCCCGGCAATGAGCAGTTCTTC

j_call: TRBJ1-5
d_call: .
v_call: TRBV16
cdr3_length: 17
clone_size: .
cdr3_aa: CASSQSQDYLFNQPQHF
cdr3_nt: TGTGCCAGCAGCCAATCGCAGGACTACCTTTTCAATCAGCCCCAGCATTTT

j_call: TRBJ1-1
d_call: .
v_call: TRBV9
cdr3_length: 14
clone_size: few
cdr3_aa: CASSVEGIGTEAFF
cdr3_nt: TGTGCCAGCAGCGTAGAAGGGATAGGCACTGAAGCTTTCTTT

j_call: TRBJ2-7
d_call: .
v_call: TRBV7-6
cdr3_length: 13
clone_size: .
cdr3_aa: CASSLGTHYEQYF
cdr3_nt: TGTGCCAGCAGCCTCGGGACTCACTACGAGCAGTACTTC

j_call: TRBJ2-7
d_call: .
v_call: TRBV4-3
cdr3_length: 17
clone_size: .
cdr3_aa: CASSQEHSSAGEYEQYF
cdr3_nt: TGCGCCAGCAGCCAAGAACACTCGTCGGCTGGGGAATACGAGCAGTACTTC

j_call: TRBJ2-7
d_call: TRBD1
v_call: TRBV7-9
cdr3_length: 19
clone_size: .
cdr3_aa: CASSPRRTGGLADTREQYF
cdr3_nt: TGTGCCAGCAGCCCGCGTAGGACAGGGGGCCTAGCGGATACTCGCGAGCAGTACTTC

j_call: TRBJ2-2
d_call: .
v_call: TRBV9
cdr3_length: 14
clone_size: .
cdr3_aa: CASSAPSRTGELFF
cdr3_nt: TGTGCCAGCAGCGCCCCGTCGAGGACCGGGGAGCTGTTTTTT

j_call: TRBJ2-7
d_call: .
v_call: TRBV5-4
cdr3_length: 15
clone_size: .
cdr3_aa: CASSRMGAVTYEQYF
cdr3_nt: TGTGCCAGCAGCCGGATGGGAGCAGTCACCTACGAGCAGTACTTC

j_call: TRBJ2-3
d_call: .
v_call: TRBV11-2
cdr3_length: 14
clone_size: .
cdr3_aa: CATRGDSRTDTQYF
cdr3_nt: TGTGCCACAAGGGGGGACTCTCGCACAGATACGCAGTATTTT

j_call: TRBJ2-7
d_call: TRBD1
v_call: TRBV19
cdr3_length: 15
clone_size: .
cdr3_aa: CASSPGQGWGYEQYF
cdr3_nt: TGTGCCAGTAGTCCCGGACAGGGGTGGGGGTACGAGCAGTACTTC

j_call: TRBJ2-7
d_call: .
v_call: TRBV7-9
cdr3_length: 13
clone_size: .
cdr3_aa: CASSAGTDYEQYF
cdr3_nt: TGTGCCAGCAGCGCCGGGACCGACTACGAGCAGTACTTC

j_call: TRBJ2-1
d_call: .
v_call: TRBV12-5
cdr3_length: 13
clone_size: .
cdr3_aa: CASGLPRYNEQFF
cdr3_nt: TGTGCTAGTGGTTTACCCAGATACAATGAGCAGTTCTTC

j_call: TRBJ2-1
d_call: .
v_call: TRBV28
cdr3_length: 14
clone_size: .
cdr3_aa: CASSFKGRTNEQFF
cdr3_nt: TGTGCCAGCAGTTTTAAGGGCAGGACCAATGAGCAGTTCTTC

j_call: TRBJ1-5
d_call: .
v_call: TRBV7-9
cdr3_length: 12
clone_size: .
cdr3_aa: CASSLAAQPQHF
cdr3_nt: TGTGCCAGCAGCTTGGCGGCTCAGCCCCAGCATTTT

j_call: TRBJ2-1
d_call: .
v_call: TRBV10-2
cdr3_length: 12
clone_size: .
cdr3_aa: CASSETPLEQFF
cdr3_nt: TGCGCCAGCAGTGAGACTCCCCTTGAGCAGTTCTTC

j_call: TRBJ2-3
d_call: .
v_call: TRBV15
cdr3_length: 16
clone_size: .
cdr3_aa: CATSRDRQAPTDTQYF
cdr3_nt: TGTGCCACCAGCAGAGATCGGCAGGCGCCAACAGATACGCAGTATTTT

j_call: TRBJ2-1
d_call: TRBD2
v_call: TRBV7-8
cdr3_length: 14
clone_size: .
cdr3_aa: CASSLVGGSNEQFF
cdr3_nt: TGTGCCAGCAGCTTAGTCGGCGGGAGCAATGAGCAGTTCTTC

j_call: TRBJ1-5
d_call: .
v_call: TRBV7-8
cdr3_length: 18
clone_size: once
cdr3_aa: CASSGDKGRGASNQPQHF
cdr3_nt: TGTGCCAGCAGCGGGGACAAGGGACGAGGGGCTAGCAATCAGCCCCAGCATTTT

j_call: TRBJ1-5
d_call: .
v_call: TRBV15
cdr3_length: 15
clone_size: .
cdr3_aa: CATSRSGGLNQPQHF
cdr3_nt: TGTGCCACCAGCAGGTCGGGGGGTTTGAATCAGCCCCAGCATTTT

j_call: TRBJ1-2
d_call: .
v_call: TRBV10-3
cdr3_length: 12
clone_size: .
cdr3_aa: CACLPEDYGYTF
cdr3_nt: TGTGCGTGTCTGCCAGAGGACTATGGCTACACCTTC

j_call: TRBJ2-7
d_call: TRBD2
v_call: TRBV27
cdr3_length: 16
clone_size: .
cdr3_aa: CASSLSKGLVSGEQYF
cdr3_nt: TGTGCCAGCAGTTTATCTAAAGGACTAGTGAGTGGCGAGCAGTACTTC

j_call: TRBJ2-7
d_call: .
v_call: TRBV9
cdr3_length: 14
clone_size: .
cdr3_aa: CASSGGLAGYEQYF
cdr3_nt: TGTGCCAGCAGCGGGGGACTGGCGGGCTACGAGCAGTACTTC

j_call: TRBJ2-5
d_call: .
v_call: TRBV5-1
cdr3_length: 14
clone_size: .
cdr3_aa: CASSGATESGTQYF
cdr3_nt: TGCGCCAGCAGCGGAGCGACAGAGTCTGGGACCCAGTACTTC

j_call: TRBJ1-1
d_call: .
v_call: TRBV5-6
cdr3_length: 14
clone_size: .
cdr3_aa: CASSLVGADTEAFF
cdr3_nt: TGTGCCAGCAGCTTGGTTGGAGCTGACACTGAAGCTTTCTTT

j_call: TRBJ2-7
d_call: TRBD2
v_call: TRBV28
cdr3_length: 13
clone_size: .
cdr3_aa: CASSLAGDYEQYF
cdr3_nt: TGTGCCAGCTCACTAGCGGGAGACTACGAGCAGTACTTC

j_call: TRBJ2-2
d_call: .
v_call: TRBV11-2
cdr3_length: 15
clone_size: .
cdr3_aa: CASSFWGAATGELFF
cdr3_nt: TGTGCCAGCAGCTTTTGGGGGGCGGCCACCGGGGAGCTGTTTTTT

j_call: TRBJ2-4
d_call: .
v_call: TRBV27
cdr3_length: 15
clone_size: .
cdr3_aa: CASSPGGLAKNIQYF
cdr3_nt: TGTGCCAGCAGCCCCGGGGGCTTAGCCAAAAACATTCAGTACTTC

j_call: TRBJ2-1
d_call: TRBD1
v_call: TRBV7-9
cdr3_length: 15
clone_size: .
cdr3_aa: CASSFPDRTYNEQFF
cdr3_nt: TGTGCCAGCAGCTTTCCGGACAGGACCTACAATGAGCAGTTCTTC

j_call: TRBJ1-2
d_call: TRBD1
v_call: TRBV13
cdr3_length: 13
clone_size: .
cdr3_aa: CASSLGTGYGYTF
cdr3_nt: TGTGCCAGCAGCCTCGGGACAGGCTATGGCTACACCTTC

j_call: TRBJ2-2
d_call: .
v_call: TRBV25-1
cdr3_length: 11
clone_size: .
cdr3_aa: CASVAGGELFF
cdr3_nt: TGTGCCAGCGTCGCAGGCGGGGAGCTGTTTTTT

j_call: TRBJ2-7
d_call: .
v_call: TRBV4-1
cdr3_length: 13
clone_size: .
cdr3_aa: CASSPRGRNEQYF
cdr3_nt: TGCGCCAGCAGCCCCCGGGGGCGCAACGAGCAGTACTTC

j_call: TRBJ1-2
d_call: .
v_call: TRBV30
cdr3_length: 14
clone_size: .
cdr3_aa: CAWSVGPTIYGYTF
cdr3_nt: TGTGCCTGGAGTGTAGGGCCTACGATCTATGGCTACACCTTC

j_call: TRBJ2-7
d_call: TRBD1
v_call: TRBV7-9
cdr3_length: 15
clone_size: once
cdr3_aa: CASSLRTGGSYEQYF
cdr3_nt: TGTGCCAGCAGCTTAAGAACAGGGGGAAGCTACGAGCAGTACTTC

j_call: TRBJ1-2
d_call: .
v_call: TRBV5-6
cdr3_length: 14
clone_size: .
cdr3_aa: CASSLGRGFYGYTF
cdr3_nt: TGTGCCAGCAGCTTGGGAAGGGGTTTTTATGGCTACACCTTC